This T cell receptor beta chain was sequenced for a study of blood T cell repertoires in COVID-19. The V end was cut by 4 bases, the J end by 4 bases, with 10 bases between. The CDR3 runs to 12 residues. Per the germline V gene, CDR1 is SQVTM and CDR2 is ANQGSEA. Categorization into cohorts depended on clinical history that participants reported. The repertoire was sequenced with immunoSEQ multiplex PCR; TCRdb's copy has only in-frame clones and lacks some. The sample contains fewer than 200,000 clones, 78% of which appear only once. The sample holds one count of this clone. The sequence derives from a woman between 45 and 60 years old who had recovered from COVID-19. The V and J genes are TRBV29-1 and TRBJ1-1, with unresolved D. The material sequenced was PBMCs or T cells enriched from blood (not recorded which). CDR3 nucleotides: TGCAGCGTTGTGCACAGCACCACTGAAGCTTTCTTT. This encodes CSVVHSTTEAFF.